The 5 T cell receptor beta chains listed next were all sequenced from one sample in a study of regulatory T cells in long-lasting Graves disease. Time point meaning: newly diagnosed GD, antithyroid drugs for less than 3 months. After RNA was extracted from PBMCs, the TCR library was made from it. Arm-PCR with iRepertoire HTBI primers amplified the CDR3 regions for these TCR beta libraries. From the multiplex PCR reads, TCRdb called clonotypes with MiXCR, one entry per CDR3 protein. The repertoire has 300,000 to 400,000 distinct CDR3 sequences, about a sixth of them found once; the top ten carry 38%. Sequenced here: peripheral blood mononuclear cells (PBMCs), sampled at new diagnosis, from a patient treated with antithyroid drugs. The receptors come from a female donor with Graves disease.

Regarding this clonotype: This likely traces to a read error, being one base from a far larger clone. The chain couples TRBV11-3 to TRBJ2-5, with 7 bases aligning to TRBD2. Judging by the DNA end, TRBJ2-1 fits better; the J call may be wrong. The CDR3 length is 15 residues. Germline V gene lookup returns CDR1 SGHNT and CDR2 YENEEA. The chain's CDR3 is CASSLVRGSFNEQFF. In DNA, the CDR3 is TGTGCCAGCAGCTTAGTGCGGGGGAGCTTCAATGAGCAGTTCTTC.

This clonotype was seen at least ten times. This sequence joins TRBV7-9 and TRBJ1-1, with 7 nucleotides matching TRBD1. The CDR3 is made up of 16 amino acids. J gave up 4 bases and V 2 bases, and 10 bases lay outside the gene matches. Germline V gene lookup returns CDR1 SEHNR and CDR2 FQNEAQ (reference sequence). CDR3 in DNA: TGTGCCAGCAGCTTAATGTCAGGGGGGGCAGGCACTGAAGCTTTCTTT. Translated, it gives CASSLMSGGAGTEAFF.

This clonotype has only a few counts. The chain couples TRBV5-1 to TRBJ2-2; 8 nucleotides align to TRBD2. The ends lost 0 bases at V and 5 bases at J; junction bases unmatched: 6. This CDR3 has 16 residues. In germline, CDR1 is SGHRS, CDR2 YFSETQ. The CDR3 loop is CASSLAGRAETGELFF. For the CDR3, the DNA is TGCGCCAGCAGCTTGGCCGGGAGGGCCGAGACCGGGGAGCTGTTTTTT.

This clonotype was detected many times. V and J are TRBV30 and TRBJ2-2; 8 bases line up with TRBD1. The germline CDR1 and CDR2 sequences are GTSNPN and SVGIG (reference sequence). The CDR3 covers 15 residues. With V trimmed by 2 bases and J by 4 bases, 6 bases remained unmatched. CDR3 in amino acids: CAWSPRTGRTGELFF. The CDR3 coding sequence is TGTGCCTGGAGTCCTAGGACAGGGCGCACCGGGGAGCTGTTTTTT.

As concerns this clonotype: The junction shows a germline mismatch at one end, possibly a read error. The chain joins TRBV19 to TRBJ2-2; D could derive from TRBD1 or TRBD2 (5 bases each). Germline CDR1 reads LNHDA; CDR2 reads SQIVND (reference sequence). The length of the CDR3 is 16 residues. CDR3 loop: CASMARTGANTRELFF. The CDR3 nucleotides read TGTGCCAGTATGGCCAGGACTGGGGCGAACACCAGGGAGCTGTTTTTT.